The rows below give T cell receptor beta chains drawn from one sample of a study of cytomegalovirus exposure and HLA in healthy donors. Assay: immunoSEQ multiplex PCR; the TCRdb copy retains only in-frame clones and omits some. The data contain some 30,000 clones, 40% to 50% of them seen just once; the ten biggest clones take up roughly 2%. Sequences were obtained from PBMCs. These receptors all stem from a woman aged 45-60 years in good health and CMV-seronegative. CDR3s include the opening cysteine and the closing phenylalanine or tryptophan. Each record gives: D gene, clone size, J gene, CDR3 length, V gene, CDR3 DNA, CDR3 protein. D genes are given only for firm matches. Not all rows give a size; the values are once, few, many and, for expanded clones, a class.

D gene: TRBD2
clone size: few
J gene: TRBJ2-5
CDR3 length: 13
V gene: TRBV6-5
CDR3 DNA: TGTGCCAGCAGGGCGGGAGGGAAAGAGACCCAGTACTTC
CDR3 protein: CASRAGGKETQYF

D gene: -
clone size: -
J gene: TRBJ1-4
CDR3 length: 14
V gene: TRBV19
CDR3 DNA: TGTGCCAGTAGTACAGTTAGCACTAATGAAAAACTGTTTTTT
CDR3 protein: CASSTVSTNEKLFF

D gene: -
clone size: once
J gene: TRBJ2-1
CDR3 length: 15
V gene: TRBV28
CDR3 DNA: TGTGCCAGCAGTTTAGAGTTAGCGGTAAACAATGAGCAGTTCTTC
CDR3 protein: CASSLELAVNNEQFF

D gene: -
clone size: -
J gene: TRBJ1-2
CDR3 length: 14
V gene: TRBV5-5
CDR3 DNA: TGTGCCAGCAGCCCACAGACAGACAACTATGGCTACACCTTC
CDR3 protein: CASSPQTDNYGYTF

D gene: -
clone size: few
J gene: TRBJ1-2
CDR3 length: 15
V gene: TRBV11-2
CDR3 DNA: TGTGCCAGCAGCTCTACCCGACATAGGGGTGGGGGCTACACCTTC
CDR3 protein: CASSSTRHRGGGYTF

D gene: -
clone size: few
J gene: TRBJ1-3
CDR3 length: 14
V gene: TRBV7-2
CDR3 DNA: TGTGCCAGCAGCTCGGACATCTCTGGAAACACCATATATTTT
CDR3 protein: CASSSDISGNTIYF

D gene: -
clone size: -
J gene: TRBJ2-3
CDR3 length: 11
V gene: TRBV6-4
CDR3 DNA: TGTGCCAGCAAGCAGGGGGGTACGCAGTATTTT
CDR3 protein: CASKQGGTQYF

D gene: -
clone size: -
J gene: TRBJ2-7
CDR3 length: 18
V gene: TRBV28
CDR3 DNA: TGTGCCAGCAGCCAGTGGGGAGGGGGAGGGGGAGGGGTTCGCGAGCAGTACTTC
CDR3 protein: CASSQWGGGGGGVREQYF

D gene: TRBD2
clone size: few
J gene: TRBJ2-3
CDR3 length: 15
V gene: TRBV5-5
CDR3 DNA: TGTGCCAGCAGCTTGGTTCGGGGGGGGACAGATACGCAGTATTTT
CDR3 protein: CASSLVRGGTDTQYF

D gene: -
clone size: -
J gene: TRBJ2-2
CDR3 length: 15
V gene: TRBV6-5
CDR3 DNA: TGTGCCAGCAGCTCCGGATGGCGGGAAACCGGGGAGCTGTTTTTT
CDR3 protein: CASSSGWRETGELFF

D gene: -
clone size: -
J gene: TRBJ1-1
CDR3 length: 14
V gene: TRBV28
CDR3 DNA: TGTGCCAGCACCCTACCCCAGGGGAGTACGGAAGCTTTCTTT
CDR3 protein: CASTLPQGSTEAFF

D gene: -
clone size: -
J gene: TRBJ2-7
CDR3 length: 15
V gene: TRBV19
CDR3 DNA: TGTGCCAGTAGTATCGGACAGAGGAAGCGGTACGAGCAGTACTTC
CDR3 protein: CASSIGQRKRYEQYF

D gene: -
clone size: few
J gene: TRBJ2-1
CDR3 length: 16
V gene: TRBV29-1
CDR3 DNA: TGCAGCGTTGAAGAGAGGACTTCCCACTCCTACAATGAGCAGTTCTTC
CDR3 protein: CSVEERTSHSYNEQFF

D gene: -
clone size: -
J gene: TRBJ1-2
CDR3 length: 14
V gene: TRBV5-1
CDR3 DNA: TGCGCCAGCAGCGGCTTACAGGGAAACTATGGCTACACCTTC
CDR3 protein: CASSGLQGNYGYTF

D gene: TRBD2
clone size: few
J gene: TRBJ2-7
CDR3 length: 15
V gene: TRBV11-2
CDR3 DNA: TGTGCCAGCAGCTTGCCCGGGACTAGATCCTACGAGCAGTACTTC
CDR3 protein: CASSLPGTRSYEQYF

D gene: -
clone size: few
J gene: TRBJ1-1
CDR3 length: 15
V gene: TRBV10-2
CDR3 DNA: TGCGCCAGCATGAGTGGACTCCAGGGGTACACTGAAGCTTTCTTT
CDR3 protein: CASMSGLQGYTEAFF

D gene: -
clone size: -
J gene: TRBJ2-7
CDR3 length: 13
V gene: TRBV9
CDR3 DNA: TGTGCCAGCAGCGTTTCCACGACTTACGAGCAGTACTTC
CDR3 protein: CASSVSTTYEQYF

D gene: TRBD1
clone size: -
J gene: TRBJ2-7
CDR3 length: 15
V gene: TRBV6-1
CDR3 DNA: TGTGCCAGCAGTGCACCGGGACAGCGCTCCTACGAGCAGTACTTC
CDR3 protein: CASSAPGQRSYEQYF

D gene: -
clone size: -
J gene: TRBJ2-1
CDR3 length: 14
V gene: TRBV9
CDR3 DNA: TGTGCCAGCAGCGTGGGGGGGGCGTTGAATGAGCAGTTCTTC
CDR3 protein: CASSVGGALNEQFF